These 26 T cell receptor beta chains were sequenced from one sample in a study of beta chain features in type 1 diabetes. Study-level points and caveats: Among patients with Type 1 diabetes, TCRB CDR3s were moderately but significantly shorter in every one of the four CD4+ subsets.

Reverse transcription of all isolated RNA meant that expressed TCRB transcripts were sequenced. Sequencing was performed with immunoSEQ multiplex PCR; in TCRdb, only in-frame clones are kept and a portion is missing. This table holds about 160,000 clones, around 7.8% found once. No antigens are known for them. Specimen: central memory CD4+ T cells from blood. These receptors all stem from a woman aged 40 to 55 with type 1 diabetes.

The rearrangement joins TRBV4-2 to TRBJ2-7, with 7 bases lining up with TRBD2. The germline CDR1 and CDR2 sequences are LGHNA and YNFKEQ. V lost 4 bases and J lost 4; bases outside the gene matches: 10. The CDR3 spans 15 residues. CDR3 loop: CASSRDREEIYEQYF. The CDR3, as DNA: TGTGCCAGCAGCCGAGACCGGGAGGAAATTTACGAGCAGTACTTC.

V is TRBV5-6 and J is TRBJ1-6; D gene unclear. This CDR3 is 15 amino acids long. V lost 1 base and J 8 bases, leaving 13 bases between the germline ends. Looked up from germline, CDR1 is SGHDT and CDR2 is YYEEEE. CDR3 loop: CASSLTTQKDSPLHF. For the CDR3, the DNA is TGTGCCAGCAGCTTGACGACACAGAAGGATTCACCCCTCCACTTT.

The chain recombines TRBV6-6 with TRBJ2-3; 9 positions match TRBD1. This CDR3 region has 15 residues. V trimming: 6 bases; J trimming: 5 bases; junction bases outside the gene matches: 9. Per germline, CDR1 MNHNY and CDR2 SVGAGI (reference sequence). The CDR3 sequence: CASSRTGGGEDTQYF. The CDR3, as DNA: TGTGCCAGCAGCCGTACAGGGGGCGGGGAAGATACGCAGTATTTT.

The gene calls are TRBV27 and TRBJ2-3; D is possibly TRBD2 (5 bases). CDR3 length: 13 amino acids. Germline lookup yields CDR1 MNHEY and CDR2 SMNVEV (reference sequence). V gave up 0 bases and J gave up 5 bases, with 6 bases separating them. The CDR3 DNA is TGTGCCAGCAGTTTATCTGAGGGAGATACGCAGTATTTT. Protein: CASSLSEGDTQYF.

The chain links TRBV19 to TRBJ1-2; 10 bases align to TRBD1. Trimming removed 4 bases from V and 3 bases from J; junction bases left unmatched: 5. The CDR3 totals 15 residues. The germline V gene encodes CDR1 LNHDA and CDR2 SQIVND (reference sequence). The CDR3 region has the DNA TGTGCCAGTAGTACCCCCGGGACAGGGGACTATGGCTACACCTTC. Translated, it gives CASSTPGTGDYGYTF.

The rearrangement uses TRBV5-1 and TRBJ2-5; 7 bases match TRBD2. Germline CDR1 SGHRS, CDR2 YFSETQ. CDR3 length: 16 residues. Germline trimming cut 3 bases from V and 3 bases from J; bases unmatched to any gene: 11. CDR3 protein: CASSWGGGSMEETQYF. CDR3 nucleotide sequence: TGCGCCAGCAGCTGGGGTGGCGGGAGTATGGAAGAGACCCAGTACTTC.

This clone appeared a few times. This sequence joins TRBV5-4 and TRBJ2-1; 7 bases match TRBD2. The CDR3 is made up of 16 amino acids. CDR1 is SGHNT, CDR2 YYREEE, per germline (reference sequence). V shed 4 bases, J shed 5 bases, and the junction held 12 bases outside the gene matches. The CDR3 sequence: CASSRDYRRSNNEQFF. DNA of the CDR3: TGTGCCAGCAGCCGGGACTACCGGAGGTCTAACAATGAGCAGTTCTTC.

Only a few counts were recorded for this clone. V and J are TRBV28 and TRBJ1-1; 8 bases fit TRBD1. The CDR3 length is 12 residues. V gave up 6 bases and J gave up 9 bases; unmatched junction bases: 6. Looked up from germline, CDR1 is MDHEN and CDR2 is SYDVKM. The CDR3 protein is CASSLRQGKAFF. The CDR3 DNA is TGTGCCAGCAGCCTACGACAGGGGAAAGCTTTCTTT.

This rearrangement joins TRBV29-1 to TRBJ1-2; TRBD1 agrees at 7 bases. The V and J ends lost 6 bases and 6 bases, in that order; junction bases with no gene match: 4. This CDR3 region has 11 residues. Germline values: CDR1 SQVTM, CDR2 ANQGSEA. CDR3 amino acids: CSVAQGDGYTF. As DNA, the CDR3 is TGCAGCGTAGCCCAGGGGGATGGCTACACCTTC.

The genes are TRBV28 and TRBJ2-7; D is possibly TRBD2 (6 bases). Trimming removed 10 bases at V and 1 base at J, with 20 bases between. The germline gives CDR1 MDHEN, CDR2 SYDVKM. There are 15 residues in the CDR3. The CDR3 is CATFRGGTLSYEQYF. CDR3 nucleotide sequence: TGTGCCACCTTTCGAGGCGGGACCTTATCCTACGAGCAGTACTTC.

This chain joins TRBV5-4 and TRBJ1-1; no clear D gene. This CDR3 comprises 14 residues. Between the trimmed V and J ends, which lost 0 bases and 5 bases, there was a span of 11 bases. From germline, CDR1 is SGHNT and CDR2 YYREEE (reference sequence). CDR3 amino acids: CASSLERVRTEAFF. CDR3 nucleotide sequence: TGTGCCAGCAGCTTGGAGAGGGTAAGGACTGAAGCTTTCTTT.

This clone was detected only a few times. The V call is TRBV9, the J call TRBJ1-2; a weak D match, TRBD1 (5 bases). Per the germline V gene, CDR1 is SGDLS and CDR2 is YYNGEE. Trimming removed 2 bases at V and 7 bases at J, with 9 bases between. This CDR3 is built from 12 residues. The DNA of the CDR3 is TGTGCCAGCAGCGTGGGGGGGTCTGGCTACACCTTC. It yields the protein CASSVGGSGYTF.

This clone was seen many times. This chain connects TRBV6-6 to TRBJ2-5; D may be TRBD2 (5 bases). Germline assignment: CDR1 MNHNY and CDR2 SVGAGI (reference sequence). V lost 7 bases and J lost 5, with 14 bases in between. This CDR3 comprises 13 residues. CDR3 in DNA: TGTGCCAGCATAAGCCCCTCGGGGGAGACCCAGTACTTC. Translating it yields CASISPSGETQYF.

V is TRBV4-2 and J is TRBJ2-3, with 14 nucleotides matching TRBD2. The V gene end was trimmed by 1 base and the J gene end by 4 bases; junction bases not matched to a gene: 10. CDR1 and CDR2 (germline): LGHNA, YNFKEQ. The CDR3 contains 19 residues. CDR3 DNA sequence: TGTGCCAGCAGCCAAGGACTAGCGGGAGGGCCAGGAGTTGCAGATACGCAGTATTTT. The encoded protein is CASSQGLAGGPGVADTQYF.

J is TRBJ1-2 and V is TRBV5-1; 8 nucleotides align to TRBD1. The V gene end was trimmed by 4 bases and the J gene end by 6 bases; junction bases not matched to a gene: 8. Germline V gene data show CDR1 as SGHRS and CDR2 as YFSETQ. CDR3 length: 14 residues. The CDR3 is CASSAGQGVDGYTF. The DNA of the CDR3 is TGCGCCAGCAGCGCCGGACAGGGTGTAGATGGCTACACCTTC.

There are a few counts of this clone. Other nucleotide sequences from this sample produce the same CDR3. V usage is TRBV19 and J usage is TRBJ2-1; 10 nucleotides agree with TRBD1. The V gene end was trimmed by 5 bases and the J gene end by 3 bases; junction bases not matched to a gene: 4. The CDR3 covers 15 residues. The V gene's germline CDR1 is LNHDA and CDR2 SQIVND (reference sequence). In DNA form, the CDR3 reads TGTGCCAGTAGTTTCAGGGACAGGGGCTACAATGAGCAGTTCTTC. Encoded protein: CASSFRDRGYNEQFF.

The table lists this clone with many counts. The junction differs from germline at one of its ends, possibly a read error. The V call is TRBV29-1, the J call TRBJ1-4; a possible D gene is TRBD1 (5 bases). Germline values: CDR1 SQVTM, CDR2 ANQGSEA. The CDR3 runs 11 residues. In DNA form, the CDR3 reads TGCAGCGTTGAAGGAATCCCTGGGGCGCTTTTT. As protein: CSVEGIPGALF.

The V call is TRBV19, the J call TRBJ1-1; D perhaps matches TRBD1 (6 bases). With 8 bases removed from V and 6 bases from J, the gap between germline ends came to 10 bases. Germline V lookup: CDR1 LNHDA, CDR2 SQIVND (reference sequence). The CDR3 consists of 11 residues. This CDR3 reads CASRRQAEAFF. CDR3 nucleotide sequence: TGTGCCAGTCGAAGACAGGCTGAAGCTTTCTTT. Looking up the rest from reference TRBV19 and TRBJ1-1 gives the full variable domain: DGGITQSPKYLFRKEGQNVTLSCEQNLNHDAMYWYRQDPGQGLRLIYYSQIVNDFQKGDIAEGYSVSREKKESFPLTVTSAQKNPTAFYLCASRRQAEAFFGQGTRLTVV.

In its sample, this clone was seen a few times. CDR3 DNA: TGTGCCAGCAGCCAAGGAACTAGCGGGGGTCAAGAGACCCAGTACTTC. As protein: CASSQGTSGGQETQYF. The chain carries TRBV4-2 and TRBJ2-5; 11 bases are shared with TRBD2. Trimming took 1 base from V and 2 from J; bases not matched to a gene: 3. From germline, CDR1 is LGHNA and CDR2 YNFKEQ. The CDR3 length is 16 residues.

This clone was seen only a few times. The chain has TRBV5-1 and TRBJ1-5; a weak D match, TRBD1 (5 bases). The germline V gene encodes CDR1 SGHRS and CDR2 YFSETQ. The CDR3 is 13 amino acids. Trimming left V 5 bases short and J 4 bases short, with 10 bases between. The CDR3 protein is CASRETDNQPQHF. As DNA, the CDR3 is TGCGCCAGCAGGGAGACAGATAATCAGCCCCAGCATTTT. Combining the CDR3 with reference TRBV5-1 and TRBJ1-5 gives the whole variable domain KAGVTQTPRYLIKTRGQQVTLSCSPISGHRSVSWYQQTPGQGLQFLFEYFSETQRNKGNFPGRFSGRQFSNSRSEMNVSTLELGDSALYLCASRETDNQPQHFGDGTRLSIL.

This clone turned up a few times. The rearrangement uses TRBV19 and TRBJ2-2; D not certain. Germline-derived CDR1 and CDR2 are LNHDA and SQIVND (reference sequence). V lost 4 bases to trimming and J lost 0 bases, with 9 bases between them. The CDR3 extends over 15 amino acids. The CDR3 sequence is CASSNAHTNTGELFF. DNA for the CDR3: TGTGCCAGTAGTAACGCACATACGAACACCGGGGAGCTGTTTTTT. Looking up the rest from reference TRBV19 and TRBJ2-2 gives the full variable domain: DGGITQSPKYLFRKEGQNVTLSCEQNLNHDAMYWYRQDPGQGLRLIYYSQIVNDFQKGDIAEGYSVSREKKESFPLTVTSAQKNPTAFYLCASSNAHTNTGELFFGEGSRLTVL.

This clone was seen at least ten times. This chain uses TRBV28 with TRBJ2-2, with D perhaps TRBD2 (6 bases). Germline V gene data show CDR1 as MDHEN and CDR2 as SYDVKM. The CDR3 is 15 amino acids. The ends were cut back, 6 bases at V and 2 bases at J, with 13 bases in the middle. The CDR3 DNA follows: TGTGCCAGCAGCCGCGGGGTAGGAAACACCGGGGAGCTGTTTTTT. It encodes CASSRGVGNTGELFF.

V is TRBV5-4 and J is TRBJ1-5; TRBD1 matches 9 bases. The CDR3 consists of 15 residues. V shed 4 bases and J 6 bases; nucleotides not matched to a gene: 8. Germline values: CDR1 SGHNT, CDR2 YYREEE (reference sequence). DNA of the CDR3: TGTGCCAGCAGCCAGGGACAGGGATTCGGTCAGCCCCAGCATTTT. It encodes CASSQGQGFGQPQHF. The whole variable domain, filled in from reference TRBV5-4 and TRBJ1-5, reads ETGVTQSPTHLIKTRGQQVTLRCSSQSGHNTVSWYQQALGQGPQFIFQYYREEENGRGNFPPRFSGLQFPNYSSELNVNALELDDSALYLCASSQGQGFGQPQHFGDGTRLSIL.

The rearrangement uses TRBV28 and TRBJ2-1, with D possibly TRBD1 on 6 matching bases. V was clipped by 2 bases and J by 12 bases, with 8 bases between them. From germline, CDR1 is MDHEN and CDR2 SYDVKM. The CDR3 contains 11 residues. CDR3 bases: TGTGCCAGCAGTTTACTAGGGGGGCAGTTCTTC. This codes for CASSLLGGQFF.

This clone was counted a few times. The chain recombines TRBV5-1 with TRBJ1-5; TRBD1 aligns across 8 bases. The CDR3 totals 15 residues. Per the germline V gene, CDR1 is SGHRS and CDR2 is YFSETQ. V lost 1 base to trimming and J lost 3 bases; unmatched junction nucleotides: 3. DNA of the CDR3: TGCGCCAGCAGCTTGACAGGGGGGGACAATCAGCCCCAGCATTTT. It yields the protein CASSLTGGDNQPQHF. Complete variable domain (other parts from reference TRBV5-1 and TRBJ1-5): KAGVTQTPRYLIKTRGQQVTLSCSPISGHRSVSWYQQTPGQGLQFLFEYFSETQRNKGNFPGRFSGRQFSNSRSEMNVSTLELGDSALYLCASSLTGGDNQPQHFGDGTRLSIL.

This chain connects TRBV7-3 to TRBJ2-3, with 7 bases matching TRBD2. The CDR3 is 14 residues long. Germline assignment: CDR1 SGHTA and CDR2 FQGTGA. Germline trimming cut 5 bases from V and 8 bases from J; bases unmatched to any gene: 10. Written as DNA, the CDR3 is TGTGCCAGCAGCACAAGCGGGGCGGTCGGTACGCAGTATTTT. It codes for CASSTSGAVGTQYF.